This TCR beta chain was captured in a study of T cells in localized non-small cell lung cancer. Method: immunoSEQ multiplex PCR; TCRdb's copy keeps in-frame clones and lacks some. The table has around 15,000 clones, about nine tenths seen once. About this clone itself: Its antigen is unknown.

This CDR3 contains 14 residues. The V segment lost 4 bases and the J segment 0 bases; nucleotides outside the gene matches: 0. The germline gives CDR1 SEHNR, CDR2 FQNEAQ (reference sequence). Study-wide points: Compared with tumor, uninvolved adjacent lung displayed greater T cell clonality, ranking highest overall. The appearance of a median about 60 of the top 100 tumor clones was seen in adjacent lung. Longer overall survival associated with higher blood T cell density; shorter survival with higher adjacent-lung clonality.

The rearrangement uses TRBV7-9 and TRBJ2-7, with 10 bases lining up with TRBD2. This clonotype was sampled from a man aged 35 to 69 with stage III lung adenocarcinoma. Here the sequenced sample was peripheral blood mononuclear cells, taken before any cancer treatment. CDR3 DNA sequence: TGTGCCAGCAGCTCTAGCGGGAGCTCCTACGAGCAGTACTTC. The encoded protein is CASSSSGSSYEQYF.